The sequence of this TCR beta chain was determined in a study of regulatory T cells in long-lasting Graves disease. Building the TCR beta libraries relied on iRepertoire HTBI primers, and CDR3 regions underwent Arm-PCR. From the multiplex PCR reads, TCRdb called clonotypes with MiXCR, one entry per CDR3 protein. The data contain 350,000 to 450,000 distinct CDR3 sequences, about an eighth of them singletons. This clonotype was seen ten or more times. The CDR3 runs to 14 residues. V shed 3 bases and J 5 bases; nucleotides not matched to a gene: 2. Per the germline V gene, CDR1 is MDHEN and CDR2 is SYDVKM. Time point of the sample: newly diagnosed GD, antithyroid drugs for less than 3 months. The TCR library was made from RNA that had been extracted from PBMCs in TRIzol. These data also featured in a second study, about T cells in Graves' hyperthyroidism and ophthalmopathy. That paper notes: The model made its ophthalmopathy prediction, and onset followed a median approximately 6 months later.

This receptor was taken from a woman between 18 and 30 years old with Graves disease. The source was peripheral blood mononuclear cells (PBMCs), collected at new diagnosis, from a patient treated with antithyroid drugs. The genes are TRBV28 and TRBJ2-5; TRBD2 agrees at 11 bases. CDR3 nucleotide sequence: TGTGCCAGCAGTTTGGGACTAGCGGAGGAGACCCAGTACTTC. Translation: CASSLGLAEETQYF.